This TCR beta chain was sequenced during a study of graft-versus-host responses after intestinal transplantation. In the study overall: Among the recipients, transplants were multivisceral, liver-intestinal, or isolated intestinal. Tacrolimus and steroids were given for about 3 years to all recipients after anti-thymocyte globulin induction. The study, taken as a whole, reports: Patients who carried graft-donor T cell macrochimerism also had high graft-versus-host to host-versus-graft clonal ratios in their allografts. With peak circulating GvH clone levels came an association with early post-transplant HvG declines.

About this clone: The antigen is undetermined.

In germline, CDR1 is MNHNS, CDR2 SASEGT. Trimming cost V 0 bases and J 7 bases; bases outside gene matches: 6. The CDR3 totals 16 residues. The protocol was immunoSEQ multiplex PCR, while the TCRdb copy is restricted to in-frame clones and leaves out a portion. The sample has 99,000 or so clones, roughly 88% seen once; the top ten hold approximately 1.5%. The material sequenced was PBMCs, taken 255 days after intestinal transplant. This rearrangement joins TRBV6-1 to TRBJ2-2; TRBD2 aligns across 9 bases. This receptor was obtained from a human patient who received an intestinal transplant, so some T cells may come from the graft donor. CDR3 protein: CASSEALGTSSGELFF. The CDR3 DNA is TGTGCCAGCAGTGAAGCGCTAGGGACTAGCAGCGGGGAGCTGTTTTTT.